This passage covers 6 T cell receptor beta chains from one sample sequenced in a study of T-cell memory formation after mild COVID-19. Using its own MiXCR run on the 5' RACE reads, TCRdb lists one record per CDR3 protein. The sample gives roughly 560,000 distinct CDR3 sequences, roughly 22% of which show up once; around 13% is in the top ten. Sequenced: PBMCs or a T cell subset sorted from them (not recorded which). The source is an adult woman who had mild COVID-19 (a few samples of this study predate the infection). Cell type and time point are not known.

The genes are TRBV28 and TRBJ2-4, with D unclear. The V and J ends lost 6 bases and 6 bases respectively, with 12 bases between them. CDR3 size: 13 residues. Germline V CDR1 and CDR2: MDHEN, SYDVKM. CDR3 bases: TGTGCCAGCAGCCGCCTCCCAGGAAACATTCAGTACTTC. Residues: CASSRLPGNIQYF. Drawing the rest from reference TRBV28 and TRBJ2-4, the complete variable domain is DVKVTQSSRYLVKRTGEKVFLECVQDMDHENMFWYRQDPGLGLRLIYFSYDVKMKEKGDIPEGYSVSREKKERFSLILESASTNQTSMYLCASSRLPGNIQYFGAGTRLSVL.

A few counts support this clonotype. The J gene is TRBJ2-1, the V gene TRBV12-3 or TRBV12-4; tentative D call: TRBD2 (6 bases). Deletions cut 7 bases from V and 9 bases from J, with 22 bases between. The CDR3 is 15 residues long. The CDR3 loop is CASTISGWGVGEQFF. The CDR3 bases are TGTGCCAGCACCATAAGCGGGTGGGGGGTCGGTGAGCAGTTCTTC.

This clonotype was counted between two and nine times. The J gene is TRBJ1-1, the V gene TRBV20-1; D remains unclear. The germline CDR1 and CDR2 sequences are DFQATT and SNEGSKA (reference sequence). The ends were cut back, 6 bases at V and 1 base at J, with 6 bases in the middle. There are 11 residues in the CDR3. The CDR3 loop is CSAEKNTEAFF. In DNA, the CDR3 is TGCAGTGCGGAAAAGAACACTGAAGCTTTCTTT.

This chain joins TRBV29-1 and TRBJ1-2, with D hard to call. This CDR3 is built from 13 residues. Per the germline V gene, CDR1 is SQVTM and CDR2 is ANQGSEA. The V gene lost 7 bases and the J gene lost 2 bases, with 14 bases spanning the gap. CDR3 in DNA: TGCAGCGCCCTCACAGATGGGAACTATGGCTACACCTTC. This encodes CSALTDGNYGYTF. Full variable domain (missing parts from reference TRBV29-1 and TRBJ1-2): SAVISQKPSRDICQRGTSLTIQCQVDSQVTMMFWYRQQPGQSLTLIATANQGSEATYESGFVIDKFPISRPNLTFSTLTVSNMSPEDSSIYLCSALTDGNYGYTFGSGTRLTVV.

The chain is built from TRBV29-1 and TRBJ2-3; D gene unclear. The V end lost 5 bases, the J end lost 3 bases, and 18 bases lay between the germline ends. Germline V gives CDR1 SQVTM, CDR2 ANQGSEA. CDR3 length: 15 residues. The CDR3 DNA follows: TGCAGCGTTCCCCACCTTTTTGGGGTGACAGATACGCAGTATTTT. Encoded protein: CSVPHLFGVTDTQYF.

The chain uses TRBV6-5 and TRBJ1-2; 7 bases line up with TRBD1. Germline CDR1 is MNHEY and CDR2 is SVGAGI. Trimming took 5 bases from V and 2 from J; bases not matched to a gene: 2. This CDR3 is 13 amino acids long. CDR3 coding DNA: TGTGCCAGCAGTAAGACAGGGAACTATGGCTACACCTTC. It yields the protein CASSKTGNYGYTF.